The clone carrying this TCR beta chain was recorded many times. TCRdb reanalyzed the PCR reads via MiXCR. Of around 24,000 clones detected, 10% to 15% appear once; the ten largest clones hold approximately 17%. This specimen belongs to a study of metastatic and nonmetastatic thyroid tumors. Thyroid surgery had not been preceded by any treatment in any patient. The CDR3 sequence is 16 residues long. Trimming took 5 bases from V and 0 from J; bases not matched to a gene: 6. Germline V gene data show CDR1 as MNHEY and CDR2 as SVGEGT. Sequences were obtained from blood. This TCR was sampled from a female donor with papillary thyroid cancer or a benign thyroid nodule (not recorded which). Some clones in this sample may be carry-over from other donors' samples. The rearrangement joins TRBV6-2 or TRBV6-3 to TRBJ1-5; 8 bases fit TRBD1. The CDR3 DNA reads as TGTGCCAGCAGTCTAGCCGGGACAGGTAGCAATCAGCCCCAGCATTTT. Residues: CASSLAGTGSNQPQHF.